Below are 32 T cell receptor beta chains sequenced from a single sample in a study of Graves' ophthalmopathy and Graves' hyperthyroidism. RNA transcripts were the source from which TCR beta CDR3 regions were amplified. HTBI-primed RT-PCR formed the first round, and a multiplex PCR formed the second. Each CDR3 protein gets one entry after TCRdb re-called the multiplex PCR reads with MiXCR. Seen here are 400,000 or so distinct CDR3 sequences, roughly a sixth observed once, and the top ten hold roughly 2.3%. Sequencing was performed on peripheral blood. The receptors derive from an adult woman with stable Graves' hyperthyroidism.

This clonotype has ten or more counts. The CDR3 nucleotides read TGTGCCAGCAGCTTAGTCAGAGCGAACACTGAAGCTTTCTTT. Its translation is CASSLVRANTEAFF. V and J are TRBV11-2 and TRBJ1-1; D remains ambiguous. Germline V gives CDR1 SGHAT, CDR2 FQNNGV. The CDR3 runs 14 residues. V was trimmed by 1 base and J by 1 base, leaving 7 bases between them.

This chain connects TRBV28 to TRBJ1-1; TRBD1 matches 7 bases. V lost 5 bases to trimming and J lost 6 bases; unmatched junction nucleotides: 12. The CDR3 runs 15 residues. The germline CDR1 and CDR2 sequences are MDHEN and SYDVKM. The CDR3 sequence is CASSPRGQEVPEAFF. The CDR3 region has the DNA TGTGCCAGCAGTCCCCGCGGACAGGAGGTCCCTGAAGCTTTCTTT.

This clonotype was counted ten times or more. One junction end disagrees with the germline gene, perhaps due to a read error. V and J are TRBV20-1 and TRBJ1-1; no reliable D call. Germline CDR1 and CDR2: DFQATT and SNEGSKA (reference sequence). The CDR3 has 11 residues. The CDR3 protein is CSANRNTKAFF. Here the CDR3 DNA reads TGCAGTGCTAACCGGAACACTAAAGCTTTCTTT.

This clonotype was seen a few times. The genes are TRBV3-1 and TRBJ2-7; 10 nucleotides line up with TRBD1. Germline CDR1 LGHDT, CDR2 YNNKEL (reference sequence). With 4 bases clipped from V and 1 base from J, the junction kept 10 bases outside the gene matches. This CDR3 has 17 residues. The CDR3 spells CASSPPNRDRGSYEQYF. Written as DNA, the CDR3 is TGTGCCAGCAGCCCCCCAAACCGGGACAGGGGTTCCTACGAGCAGTACTTC.

The rearrangement links TRBV6-1 to TRBJ2-2; unclear D gene. CDR1 and CDR2 from the germline V gene are MNHNS and SASEGT. V was cut by 6 bases and J by 3 bases, with 11 bases left in between. The CDR3 runs to 14 residues. This chain's CDR3 is CASSPGLDTGELFF. CDR3 DNA: TGTGCCAGCAGCCCGGGTCTAGACACCGGGGAGCTGTTTTTT.

The chain recombines TRBV20-1 with TRBJ1-1; 9 nucleotides agree with TRBD1. This CDR3 region has 14 residues. The J segment lost 5 bases and the V segment lost 3 bases, leaving 7 bases of the junction unmatched. Per germline, CDR1 DFQATT and CDR2 SNEGSKA (reference sequence). CDR3 sequence: CSARRDRVRTEAFF. CDR3 DNA sequence: TGCAGTGCTAGGAGGGACAGGGTAAGAACTGAAGCTTTCTTT.

The chain is built from TRBV6-5 and TRBJ1-2; TRBD1 might be the D (6 bases). There are 16 residues in the CDR3. V shed 2 bases and J shed 3 bases, with 16 bases lying between them. The germline V gene has CDR1 MNHEY and CDR2 SVGAGI. The CDR3 loop is CASSYPLGGIDYGYTF. The DNA of the CDR3 is TGTGCCAGCAGTTACCCGCTCGGGGGCATTGACTATGGCTACACCTTC.

The gene calls are TRBV5-1 and TRBJ1-1; 7 nucleotides line up with TRBD1. Germline V gene data show CDR1 as SGHRS and CDR2 as YFSETQ. The trim removed 0 bases at V and 0 bases at J, leaving 2 bases unmatched. The CDR3 is made up of 15 amino acids. CDR3 coding DNA: TGCGCCAGCAGCTTGGTAGGGGGCGTGAACACTGAAGCTTTCTTT. This sequence encodes CASSLVGGVNTEAFF.

This clonotype was seen many times. The chain is built from TRBV28 and TRBJ2-7, with a weak D call TRBD1 (6 bases). V was cut by 5 bases and J by 1 base, with 21 bases left in between. The CDR3 has 17 residues. Germline assignment: CDR1 MDHEN and CDR2 SYDVKM. CDR3 in DNA: TGTGCCAGCAGTCCCATACCTCCCCGGACAGCTTCCTACGAGCAGTACTTC. This sequence encodes CASSPIPPRTASYEQYF.

The sample holds many counts of this clonotype. CDR3 amino acids: CASSFGGYTEAFF. CDR3 in DNA: TGTGCCAGCAGTTTTGGGGGCTACACTGAAGCTTTCTTT. The genes are TRBV12-3 or TRBV12-4 and TRBJ1-1; D is perhaps TRBD1 (6 bases). With 3 bases removed from V and 3 bases from J, the gap between germline ends came to 8 bases. The CDR3 spans 13 residues.

V gene TRBV28 combines with J gene TRBJ1-5; D unresolved. V gave up 7 bases and J gave up 1 base, with 17 bases separating them. This CDR3 has 16 residues. Germline V gives CDR1 MDHEN, CDR2 SYDVKM. The CDR3 spells CASTLDWAVSNQPQHF. The CDR3 DNA reads TGTGCCAGCACCCTTGACTGGGCGGTGAGCAATCAGCCCCAGCATTTT.

This clonotype was seen at least ten times. The chain recombines TRBV4-1 with TRBJ2-7; D unclear. CDR3 length: 13 residues. CDR1 and CDR2 from the germline V gene are MGHRA and YSYEKL. V was cut by 1 base and J by 0 bases, with 4 bases left in between. This chain's CDR3 is CASSQVGSYEQYF. For the CDR3, the DNA is TGCGCCAGCAGCCAAGTAGGCTCCTACGAGCAGTACTTC.

This clonotype was recorded many times. This chain uses TRBV15 with TRBJ2-5; TRBD2 matches 7 bases. CDR1 is LNHNV and CDR2 is YYDKDF in the germline V gene (reference sequence). Trimming removed 5 bases from V and 3 bases from J; junction bases left unmatched: 9. The CDR3 consists of 15 residues. In nucleotides, the CDR3 is TGTGCCACCAGCCCTCCTTGGGGGGGGGAAGAGACCCAGTACTTC. Translated: CATSPPWGGEETQYF.

This clonotype has a count of ten or more. The rearrangement joins TRBV7-9 to TRBJ1-5; no firm D call. The CDR3 covers 14 residues. The germline V and J ends were trimmed by 1 base and 9 bases, with 13 bases remaining between them. From germline, CDR1 is SEHNR and CDR2 FQNEAQ (reference sequence). CDR3 DNA sequence: TGTGCCAGCAGCTTAGGGGAAGTTATATGGCCCCAGCATTTT. Amino acids: CASSLGEVIWPQHF.

Many counts were recorded for this clonotype. The chain uses TRBV30 and TRBJ2-7, with 12 bases aligning to TRBD1. Germline CDR1 is GTSNPN and CDR2 is SVGIG (reference sequence). The CDR3 extends over 15 amino acids. Trimming took 2 bases from V and 5 from J; bases not matched to a gene: 7. CDR3 nucleotide sequence: TGTGCCTGGAGTACCGGGACAGGGGGCTGGAACGAGCAGTACTTC. Protein product: CAWSTGTGGWNEQYF.

In this sample, this clonotype turned up many times. The gene calls are TRBV28 and TRBJ1-3, with no clear D. The CDR3 extends over 17 amino acids. V lost 3 bases and J lost 4, with 19 bases in between. From germline, CDR1 is MDHEN and CDR2 SYDVKM. DNA of the CDR3: TGTGCCAGCAGTTTGCCATATCCCCGTTGGAGAGGAAACACCATATATTTT. Its protein product is CASSLPYPRWRGNTIYF. The full variable domain, with the rest looked up from reference TRBV28 and TRBJ1-3, is DVKVTQSSRYLVKRTGEKVFLECVQDMDHENMFWYRQDPGLGLRLIYFSYDVKMKEKGDIPEGYSVSREKKERFSLILESASTNQTSMYLCASSLPYPRWRGNTIYFGEGSWLTVV.

The sample holds many counts of this clonotype. This sequence joins TRBV15 and TRBJ2-2; 7 bases map to TRBD1. V lost 2 bases and J lost 2; bases outside the gene matches: 8. The CDR3 is 17 amino acids. Looked up from germline, CDR1 is LNHNV and CDR2 is YYDKDF (reference sequence). CDR3 sequence: CATSRKIQGTNTGELFF. In DNA, the CDR3 is TGTGCCACCAGCAGAAAAATACAGGGGACCAACACCGGGGAGCTGTTTTTT.

This clonotype was observed at least ten times. The chain couples TRBV27 to TRBJ1-1, with D unresolved. The CDR3 has 13 amino acids. V was trimmed by 2 bases and J by 4 bases, leaving 8 bases between them. Germline V CDR1 and CDR2: MNHEY, SMNVEV (reference sequence). The chain's CDR3 is CASSLTGATEAFF. In DNA form, the CDR3 reads TGTGCCAGCAGTTTAACGGGTGCCACTGAAGCTTTCTTT.

This clonotype was seen many times. The genes are TRBV28 and TRBJ1-1; 7 bases line up with TRBD1. Germline CDR1 and CDR2: MDHEN and SYDVKM. V lost 7 bases and J lost 0; bases outside the gene matches: 11. The CDR3 has 16 amino acids. CDR3 coding DNA: TGTGCCAGCACCCCCCCAACAGGGGAGATGAACACTGAAGCTTTCTTT. Translating gives CASTPPTGEMNTEAFF.

The chain carries TRBV30 and TRBJ2-5; 12 positions match TRBD2. Germline values: CDR1 GTSNPN, CDR2 SVGIG (reference sequence). Unmatched junction bases numbered 4, after V lost 3 bases and J lost 5 bases. The length of the CDR3 is 14 residues. The CDR3 here is CAWRLAGGGETQYF. CDR3 sequence (DNA): TGTGCCTGGAGACTAGCGGGAGGAGGGGAGACCCAGTACTTC.

This clonotype was picked up many times. V usage is TRBV7-8 and J usage is TRBJ2-7, with D tentatively TRBD1 or TRBD2 (5 bases each). V lost 1 base and J lost 0, with 13 bases in between. Germline values: CDR1 SGHVS, CDR2 FQNEAQ. The CDR3 extends over 16 amino acids. CDR3 in amino acids: CASSLGGPGLSYEQYF. Here the CDR3 DNA reads TGTGCCAGCAGCTTAGGGGGACCAGGGCTCTCCTACGAGCAGTACTTC.

V usage is TRBV11-2 and J usage is TRBJ2-6, with 7 bases aligning to TRBD2. Germline CDR1 SGHAT, CDR2 FQNNGV. CDR3 length: 15 residues. The trim removed 8 bases at V and 1 base at J, leaving 5 bases unmatched. CDR3 sequence reads: CASRLGGSGANVLTF. The CDR3 coding sequence is TGTGCCAGCCGACTGGGGGGGTCTGGGGCCAACGTCCTGACTTTC.

This clonotype was recorded many times. This rearrangement joins TRBV6-4 to TRBJ2-5; 8 nucleotides line up with TRBD1. Germline V gene data show CDR1 as MRHNA and CDR2 as SNTAGT. The junction had 3 bases not matched to a gene; V was cut back by 7 bases and J by 2 bases. CDR3 length: 13 residues. The chain's CDR3 is CASNRDRQETQYF. Here the CDR3 DNA reads TGTGCCAGCAACCGGGACAGGCAAGAGACCCAGTACTTC.

The chain links TRBV6-1 to TRBJ2-7; 8 bases are a match to TRBD1. With V trimmed by 5 bases and J by 3 bases, 6 bases remained unmatched. The CDR3 has 14 amino acids. Germline loops: CDR1 MNHNS, CDR2 SASEGT. CDR3 amino acids: CASSLSGTGYEQYF. The CDR3 region has the DNA TGTGCCAGCAGTCTATCCGGGACAGGCTACGAGCAGTACTTC.

This clonotype was detected many times. The rearrangement links TRBV30 to TRBJ1-1, with a possible D match to TRBD1 (6 bases). Trimming took off 1 base at V and 7 bases at J, with 19 bases between the two ends. This CDR3 contains 15 residues. Germline-derived CDR1 and CDR2 are GTSNPN and SVGIG (reference sequence). This CDR3 is CAWSADFRGYGEAFF. CDR3 in DNA: TGTGCCTGGAGTGCCGACTTCAGGGGATATGGTGAAGCTTTCTTT.

The genes are TRBV28 and TRBJ2-7; 8 positions agree with TRBD1. V lost 6 bases and J lost 2; bases outside the gene matches: 6. This CDR3 has 14 residues. CDR1 MDHEN and CDR2 SYDVKM come from the germline V gene. The DNA of the CDR3 is TGTGCCAGCAGCTCGACAGGGGTCACCTACGAGCAGTACTTC. This encodes CASSSTGVTYEQYF.

There are a few counts of this clonotype. The genes are TRBV4-1 and TRBJ2-5, with 7 nucleotides matching TRBD2. The CDR3 runs 17 residues. Per the germline V gene, CDR1 is MGHRA and CDR2 is YSYEKL. J lost 2 bases, V lost 4 bases, and 13 bases had no gene match. CDR3 sequence: CASSPHREASGQETQYF. Here the CDR3 DNA reads TGCGCCAGCAGCCCCCACCGGGAAGCTAGCGGACAAGAGACCCAGTACTTC.

This clonotype was seen at least ten times. CDR3 DNA: TGTGCCAGCAGCTTTGGGCTACTAGGAGATGCTTTCTTT. Translated: CASSFGLLGDAFF. V gene TRBV7-2 combines with J gene TRBJ1-1; no clear D gene. The CDR3 spans 13 residues. Germline V gives CDR1 SGHTA, CDR2 FQGNSA. V was pared by 3 bases and J by 11 bases, with 16 bases between.

This clonotype was picked up many times. The rearrangement joins TRBV28 to TRBJ1-2; D remains unclear. Germline V CDR1 and CDR2: MDHEN, SYDVKM. This CDR3 has 14 residues. V lost 5 bases to trimming and J lost 8 bases, with 18 bases between them. The CDR3 DNA reads TGTGCCAGCAGTGATCCGTCGAAGAGTCGGGGCTACACCTTC. It yields the protein CASSDPSKSRGYTF.

Many counts were recorded for this clonotype. The rearrangement joins TRBV12-3 or TRBV12-4 to TRBJ1-1; a possible D gene is TRBD1 (5 bases). The CDR3 is 12 amino acids. V lost 7 bases and J 5 bases, leaving 11 bases between the germline ends. CDR3 sequence: CASTRDQTEAFF. For the CDR3, the DNA is TGTGCCAGCACTCGGGACCAAACTGAAGCTTTCTTT.

The sample holds a few counts of this clonotype. This chain connects TRBV28 to TRBJ2-5; D possibly uses TRBD1 or TRBD2 (5 bases each). Germline V gene sequence: CDR1 MDHEN, CDR2 SYDVKM. The CDR3 is 12 residues long. V was clipped by 5 bases and J by 5 bases, with 9 bases between them. In DNA form, the CDR3 reads TGTGCCAGCAGTGGGGGTTTGGAGACCCAGTACTTC. Its translation: CASSGGLETQYF. Using reference TRBV28 and TRBJ2-5 for the parts outside the CDR3, the full variable domain is DVKVTQSSRYLVKRTGEKVFLECVQDMDHENMFWYRQDPGLGLRLIYFSYDVKMKEKGDIPEGYSVSREKKERFSLILESASTNQTSMYLCASSGGLETQYFGPGTRLLVL.

The J gene is TRBJ2-2, the V gene TRBV28; 8 bases are a match to TRBD2. V was clipped by 4 bases and J by 6 bases; unmatched bases: 7. Germline V gives CDR1 MDHEN, CDR2 SYDVKM. The CDR3 covers 15 residues. The CDR3 is CASSSSAGVPGELFF. The DNA for the CDR3 is TGTGCCAGCAGTTCCTCAGCGGGAGTGCCCGGGGAGCTGTTTTTT.